Sequencing of this TCR beta chain was carried out in a study of shared clonotypes between healthy human individuals. Donors comprised only Caucasian adults living in Nashville, Tennessee. CD4+ cells were split into CD45RA+ naive and CD45RA-negative memory subsets. Study outcomes and limitations: Larger estimated richness was generally seen in naive subsets than in memory subsets. Unshared clonotypes carried lower generation probabilities than those common to all four donors.

TCRdb's table, derived via immunoSEQ multiplex PCR, lists solely in-frame clones and lacks some. The sample includes about 1.1 million clones, about 72% of them seen just once. Worth noting for this clone: Its antigen is still unknown.

The receptor comes from a man younger than 30 in good health. Some clones in this sample may be carry-over from other donors' samples. The specimen sequenced was memory CD4+ T cells from PBMCs. Sample subset: CD45RA-negative fraction.

This CDR3 is CASSKPGRGTYNEQFF. The CDR3, as DNA: TGTGCCAGCAGTAAGCCTGGGCGCGGAACCTACAATGAGCAGTTCTTC. The chain uses TRBV6-6 and TRBJ2-1; D gene uncertain. Germline V gene data show CDR1 as MNHNY and CDR2 as SVGAGI (reference sequence). Trimming removed 5 bases at V and 2 bases at J, with 16 bases between. The length of the CDR3 is 16 residues.